This T cell receptor beta chain was sequenced during a study of blood T cell repertoires in COVID-19. Study as a whole: The samples span acute and convalescent COVID-19 from the United States, Italy and Spain. In each case, the material was cDNA or gDNA derived from T cells, B-cell-depleted T cells, or PBMCs.

The repertoire was sequenced with immunoSEQ multiplex PCR; TCRdb's copy has only in-frame clones and lacks some. Of about 120,000 clones listed, 70% to 90% are singletons. There are 20 residues in the CDR3. V was shortened by 0 bases and J by 0 bases, with 20 bases between the two germline ends. Germline V gene lookup returns CDR1 SGHNT and CDR2 YENEEA. Sequencing input: peripheral blood. The sequence was collected from a man between 50 and 59 years old with acute or convalescent COVID-19. The V and J genes are TRBV11-3 and TRBJ1-4, with D possibly TRBD1 on 6 matching bases. CDR3 nucleotide sequence: TGTGCCAGCAGCTTAGAGCTTGGGGGGGCTGGTACCGCAACTAATGAAAAACTGTTTTTT. This translates into CASSLELGGAGTATNEKLFF.